The TCR beta chain described here comes from a study of control samples from healthy donors and cancer patients. Measured with immunoSEQ multiplex PCR; TCRdb has only the in-frame clones, and not every one. The sample includes 100,000 to 150,000 clones, about 90% seen only once; the top ten take around 1.8%. This receptor was taken from a young man in good health. Specimen: blood.

CDR3 residues: CASGLAGGETQYF. CDR3 nucleotide sequence: TGCGCCAGCGGACTAGCGGGAGGAGAGACCCAGTACTTC. The V call is TRBV10-2, the J call TRBJ2-5; TRBD2 agrees at 14 bases. V lost 8 bases, J lost 4 bases, and 0 bases stayed unmatched. The CDR3 has 13 residues. Germline V gives CDR1 WSHSY, CDR2 SAAADI.